One sample yielded the 4 T cell receptor beta chains listed below, sequenced in a study of blood T cell repertoires in COVID-19. Assay: immunoSEQ multiplex PCR; the TCRdb copy retains only in-frame clones and omits some. The sample has around 28,000 clones, 84% seen once. The sequenced material came from peripheral blood. These receptors were obtained from a man in his 70s with active COVID-19.

The chain recombines TRBV5-4 with TRBJ2-1; TRBD1 aligns across 7 bases. The CDR3 totals 15 residues. Germline trimming cut 5 bases from V and 4 bases from J; bases unmatched to any gene: 9. Germline loops: CDR1 SGHNT, CDR2 YYREEE (reference sequence). The CDR3 is CASSRDRDHYNEQFF. The CDR3 region has the DNA TGTGCCAGCAGTCGAGACAGGGATCATTACAATGAGCAGTTCTTC.

The rearrangement joins TRBV29-1 to TRBJ2-5; 7 positions agree with TRBD1. CDR3 length: 13 residues. With 3 bases clipped from V and 8 bases from J, the junction kept 9 bases outside the gene matches. CDR1 and CDR2 (germline): SQVTM, ANQGSEA. CDR3 coding DNA: TGCAGCGTTGAGGTAACAGGGGCTTTCACCCAGTACTTC. This encodes CSVEVTGAFTQYF.

The V gene is TRBV4-1, the J gene TRBJ2-2; no firm D call. Germline-derived CDR1 and CDR2 are MGHRA and YSYEKL. The CDR3 is 15 residues long. Trimming stripped 0 bases from V and 1 base from J, with 6 bases between. CDR3 sequence: CASSQERLNTGELFF. The CDR3 DNA reads as TGCGCCAGCAGCCAAGAACGACTGAACACCGGGGAGCTGTTTTTT.

This sequence joins TRBV5-1 and TRBJ2-4; 9 nucleotides match TRBD2. After removal of 7 bases from V and 8 bases from J, the junction contained 13 bases not matched to a gene. The germline gives CDR1 SGHRS, CDR2 YFSETQ. The CDR3 consists of 15 residues. The chain's CDR3 is CASSVNSGGLDIQYF. For the CDR3, the DNA is TGCGCCAGCTCGGTGAATAGCGGGGGTCTGGACATTCAGTACTTC.